Listed below are T cell receptor beta chains from one sample, sequenced in a study of blood T cell repertoires in COVID-19. This table comes from immunoSEQ multiplex PCR, and its TCRdb copy is limited to in-frame clones, with some not included. Among about 150,000 clones listed, roughly 85% were seen once. Sequenced sample: peripheral blood. Every receptor here comes from a woman aged 55-69 years with COVID-19, enrolled during active disease. CDR3s include the opening cysteine and the closing phenylalanine or tryptophan. A D gene is named only where the DNA matches it firmly. Expanded clones get a size class; other rows say once, few or many, or leave the size out.

v_call	clone_size	j_call	d_call	cdr3_aa	cdr3_nt
TRBV18	NA	TRBJ2-7	TRBD1	CASSRGQGASYEQYF	TGTGCCAGCTCACGGGGACAGGGGGCCTCCTACGAGCAGTACTTC
TRBV19	NA	TRBJ1-1	TRBD1	CASGSKTGRRSEAFF	TGTGCCAGTGGGTCAAAGACAGGGAGGAGGTCTGAAGCTTTCTTT
TRBV6-6	NA	TRBJ1-1	TRBD1	CASSYGQGQNTEAFF	TGTGCCAGCAGTTACGGACAGGGCCAGAACACTGAAGCTTTCTTT
TRBV7-8	NA	TRBJ1-6	TRBD1	CASSLRDSNSPLHF	TGTGCCAGCAGCCTTCGGGACAGTAATTCACCCCTCCACTTT
TRBV7-9	NA	TRBJ1-5	NA	CASSSFSNQPQHF	TGTGCCAGCAGCTCCTTCAGCAATCAGCCCCAGCATTTT
TRBV7-2	NA	TRBJ2-1	TRBD1	CASSLWTGHDSEQFF	TGTGCCAGCAGCTTATGGACAGGGCATGACAGTGAGCAGTTCTTC
TRBV5-6	NA	TRBJ1-2	TRBD1	CASSFPGQGAHYGYTF	TGTGCCAGCAGCTTCCCGGGACAGGGGGCACACTATGGCTACACCTTC
TRBV6-5	NA	TRBJ1-2	NA	CASSPGGGNYGYTF	TGTGCCAGCAGTCCGGGGGGGGGTAACTATGGCTACACCTTC
TRBV7-2	few	TRBJ1-5	NA	CASSLARSGQPQHF	TGTGCCAGCAGCTTAGCGCGGTCAGGGCAGCCCCAGCATTTT
TRBV6-5	once	TRBJ2-5	NA	CASILPGLRERTQYF	TGTGCCAGCATCCTCCCGGGACTTCGGGAACGGACCCAGTACTTC
TRBV19	NA	TRBJ2-5	TRBD1	CASSMDRGGAETQYF	TGTGCCAGTAGTATGGACAGGGGCGGCGCAGAGACCCAGTACTTC
TRBV5-1	NA	TRBJ1-3	NA	CASSLEGSYSGNTIYF	TGCGCCAGCAGCTTGGAGGGGTCTTACTCTGGAAACACCATATATTTT
TRBV5-6	NA	TRBJ1-2	NA	CASSLEQWGGYTF	TGTGCCAGCAGCTTGGAACAGTGGGGCGGCTACACCTTC
TRBV5-1	NA	TRBJ1-5	NA	CASSSGIQPQHF	TGCGCCAGCAGCTCCGGGATTCAGCCCCAGCATTTT
TRBV5-1	NA	TRBJ1-2	TRBD1	CASDPSGQGYGYTF	TGCGCCAGCGACCCCTCGGGACAGGGCTATGGCTACACCTTC
TRBV19	NA	TRBJ1-2	NA	CASSIDIYGYTF	TGTGCCAGTAGTATAGATATTTATGGCTACACCTTC
TRBV6-1	NA	TRBJ1-4	NA	CASSEGAGLGKLFF	TGTGCCAGCAGTGAAGGGGCAGGGTTGGGAAAACTGTTTTTT
TRBV6-5	once	TRBJ1-6	NA	CASSYMPSSYNSPLHF	TGTGCCAGCAGTTACATGCCGAGCTCCTATAATTCACCCCTCCACTTT
TRBV25-1	NA	TRBJ1-2	TRBD1	CASSLRGSYGYTF	TGTGCCAGCAGTCTCAGGGGGAGCTATGGCTACACCTTC
TRBV30	NA	TRBJ1-4	NA	CACTRQGEKLFF	TGTGCCTGTACCCGGCAGGGTGAAAAACTGTTTTTT
TRBV5-6	NA	TRBJ1-2	TRBD1	CASSSPRTGLNYGYTF	TGTGCCAGCAGCTCGCCGAGGACAGGGCTTAACTATGGCTACACCTTC
TRBV19	NA	TRBJ1-5	NA	CASSAGVDQPQHF	TGTGCCAGTAGTGCAGGGGTTGATCAGCCCCAGCATTTT